The subject of this entry is one T cell receptor beta chain. Its antigen is undetermined. These data originate in a study of T-cell reconstitution after alpha-beta-depleted transplantation in children. Library preparation (for TCRbeta) was performed with unique molecular identifiers. TCRdb independently ran MiXCR on the PCR reads; one entry per CDR3 protein. Of hundreds of thousands of distinct CDR3 sequences listed, 10% to 15% are singletons. Study-wide results and limits: In patients about two months after transplant, alpha-beta T cells reportedly arose from several hundred expanded graft clones. T-cell numbers and diversity one year post-transplant derived largely from freshly generated T cells.

The input for sequencing was PBMCs, mostly from graft donor cells, taken 360 days after TCRalphabeta/CD19-depleted stem cell transplant. This sequence originates from a male patient younger than 18 who had a stem cell transplant for acute myeloid leukemia, so the T cells may come from the graft donor.

CDR3 in amino acids: CASSDLASYEQYF. Here the CDR3 DNA reads TGTGCCAGCAGCGACCTAGCTAGTTACGAGCAGTACTTC. The rearrangement joins TRBV7-9 to TRBJ2-7; possible D gene TRBD2, 5 bases. The length of the CDR3 is 13 residues. Germline V gives CDR1 SEHNR, CDR2 FQNEAQ (reference sequence). V lost 5 bases to trimming and J lost 4 bases, with 12 bases between them. Supplemented by reference TRBV7-9 and TRBJ2-7, the full variable domain reads DTGVSQNPRHKITKRGQNVTFRCDPISEHNRLYWYRQTLGQGPEFLTYFQNEAQLEKSRLLSDRFSAERPKGSFSTLEIQRTEQGDSAMYLCASSDLASYEQYFGPGTRLTVT.